These 14 T cell receptor beta chains were sequenced from one sample in a study of CD8 T cells in Susac syndrome. The authors reverse transcribed about 0.5 to 1 ug RNA with random hexamers. Each CDR3 protein is one row after TCRdb ran MiXCR on the immunoSEQ multiplex PCR reads. There are about 49,000 distinct CDR3 sequences in the sample; over 85% occur only once, and 0.45% to 0.65% lies in the top ten. Sequencing was carried out using CD8+ T cells from PBMCs. These TCRs come from a human donor in good health.

This chain links TRBV29-1 with TRBJ1-1; D uncertain. The CDR3 runs to 11 residues. Germline lookup yields CDR1 SQVTM and CDR2 ANQGSEA. Trimming shortened V by 6 bases and J by 4 bases, and 9 bases separated the two germline ends. The CDR3 nucleotides read TGCAGCGTCCTTTACGGCACTGAAGCTTTCTTT. This translates into CSVLYGTEAFF.

The chain couples TRBV7-6 to TRBJ1-1; the match to TRBD1 covers 7 bases. CDR1 and CDR2 (germline): SGHVS, FNYEAQ. This CDR3 region has 14 residues. The V segment lost 6 bases and the J segment 0 bases; nucleotides outside the gene matches: 4. CDR3 sequence reads: CASRRQGVNTEAFF. Written as DNA, the CDR3 is TGTGCCAGCAGACGACAGGGCGTGAACACTGAAGCTTTCTTT.

V gene TRBV7-2 combines with J gene TRBJ1-5; D is uncertain. Germline CDR1 is SGHTA and CDR2 is FQGNSA. The CDR3 has 15 amino acids. V gave up 0 bases and J gave up 2 bases, with 8 bases separating them. CDR3 residues: CASSLAPVGNQPQHF. CDR3 sequence (DNA): TGTGCCAGCAGCTTAGCCCCCGTTGGCAATCAGCCCCAGCATTTT.

This clonotype was seen once. The rearrangement links TRBV5-6 to TRBJ1-5; 7 positions agree with TRBD1. The germline V gene encodes CDR1 SGHDT and CDR2 YYEEEE. This CDR3 is 15 amino acids long. The V segment lost 4 bases and the J segment 2 bases; nucleotides outside the gene matches: 6. CDR3 protein: CASSLGTAGNQPQHF. The CDR3, as DNA: TGTGCCAGCAGCCTCGGGACAGCGGGCAATCAGCCCCAGCATTTT.

This chain uses TRBV4-1 with TRBJ1-5; D is possibly TRBD1 (5 bases). Deletions cut 0 bases from V and 6 bases from J, with 12 bases between. Per germline, CDR1 MGHRA and CDR2 YSYEKL. The CDR3 loop spans 15 amino acids. CDR3 region: CASSQDRQWVQPQHF. In DNA, the CDR3 is TGCGCCAGCAGCCAAGATCGACAGTGGGTTCAGCCCCAGCATTTT.

The chain employs TRBV6-1 and TRBJ1-5; 7 nucleotides line up with TRBD1. The CDR3 contains 17 residues. Germline assignment: CDR1 MNHNS and CDR2 SASEGT. After removal of 9 bases from V and 2 bases from J, the junction contained 16 bases not matched to a gene. CDR3 nucleotides: TGTGCCAGTACCCGGACAGGAGATGTAAGTGGCAATCAGCCCCAGCATTTT. Its protein product is CASTRTGDVSGNQPQHF.

This chain links TRBV27 with TRBJ2-7; a possible D gene is TRBD1 (6 bases). The V gene lost 8 bases and the J gene lost 4 bases, with 18 bases spanning the gap. Per the germline V gene, CDR1 is MNHEY and CDR2 is SMNVEV (reference sequence). This CDR3 is built from 14 residues. This CDR3 reads CASGGQTSRYEQYF. CDR3 in DNA: TGTGCCAGCGGCGGACAGACTTCACGATACGAGCAGTACTTC.

This chain uses TRBV5-1 with TRBJ2-7; 8 nucleotides match TRBD1. Germline values: CDR1 SGHRS, CDR2 YFSETQ. V gave up 4 bases and J gave up 0 bases; unmatched junction bases: 6. The CDR3 covers 15 residues. The CDR3 DNA reads as TGCGCCAGCAGCGTGGGACAGGAACTCTCCTACGAGCAGTACTTC. It is translated as CASSVGQELSYEQYF.

The chain has TRBV5-1 and TRBJ1-1; TRBD1 is a possible D gene (5 bases). Trimming removed 0 bases at V and 1 base at J, with 10 bases between. Germline CDR1 reads SGHRS; CDR2 reads YFSETQ. This CDR3 has 15 residues. The CDR3 sequence is CASSLALGQNTEAFF. Written as DNA, the CDR3 is TGCGCCAGCAGCTTGGCCTTAGGACAGAACACTGAAGCTTTCTTT. Based on the CDR3 plus reference TRBV5-1 and TRBJ1-1, the full variable domain is KAGVTQTPRYLIKTRGQQVTLSCSPISGHRSVSWYQQTPGQGLQFLFEYFSETQRNKGNFPGRFSGRQFSNSRSEMNVSTLELGDSALYLCASSLALGQNTEAFFGQGTRLTVV.

CDR3 sequence: CASRPGTSGLTYNEQFF. CDR3 bases: TGTGCCAGCAGACCAGGGACTAGCGGGCTTACCTACAATGAGCAGTTCTTC. This rearrangement joins TRBV3-1 to TRBJ2-1; 12 bases fit TRBD2. This CDR3 contains 17 residues. Germline-derived CDR1 and CDR2 are LGHDT and YNNKEL (reference sequence). J lost 2 bases, V lost 6 bases, and 8 bases had no gene match.

The V and J genes are TRBV13 and TRBJ1-1, with no clear D. V lost 0 bases to trimming and J lost 6 bases, with 11 bases between them. Looked up from germline, CDR1 is PRHDT and CDR2 is FYEKMQ (reference sequence). This CDR3 is 14 amino acids long. The CDR3 reads CASSLGGPGAEAFF. Here the CDR3 DNA reads TGTGCCAGCAGCTTAGGAGGGCCCGGGGCTGAAGCTTTCTTT.

The chain recombines TRBV7-2 with TRBJ2-4, with a possible D match to TRBD1 (5 bases). The V and J ends lost 5 bases and 3 bases respectively, with 20 bases between them. CDR1 SGHTA and CDR2 FQGNSA come from the germline V gene. The CDR3 runs to 17 residues. As DNA, the CDR3 is TGTGCCAGCAGCCCTAGACAGCGCCTTGGAATCAAAAACATTCAGTACTTC. The encoded protein is CASSPRQRLGIKNIQYF.

The chain links TRBV29-1 to TRBJ2-7; D unclear. Trimming left V 3 bases short and J 6 bases short, with 6 bases between. This CDR3 has 10 residues. Germline assignment: CDR1 SQVTM and CDR2 ANQGSEA. The CDR3 coding sequence is TGCAGCGTTGACGATACCGAGCAGTACTTC. Its protein is CSVDDTEQYF.

This clonotype was observed a single time. The chain joins TRBV30 to TRBJ2-5, with D uncertain. Germline CDR1 is GTSNPN and CDR2 is SVGIG (reference sequence). This CDR3 comprises 13 residues. Trimming left V 5 bases short and J 3 bases short, with 13 bases between. The CDR3 DNA sequence: TGTGCCTGGGGGTCCTTTAAGGAAGAGACCCAGTACTTC. Protein sequence: CAWGSFKEETQYF.